This T cell receptor (beta chain) was found in a study of OX40 agonist ivuxolimab in advanced cancers. For context, the study as a whole: Ivuxolimab, which targeted the costimulatory receptor OX40 (CD134), was an agonistic, fully human IgG2 monoclonal antibody. Intravenous ivuxolimab was administered to patients every 2 weeks at six dose levels: 0.01, 0.1, 0.3, 1.5, 3 and 10 mg/kg. Among the 52 dose-escalation patients, about 19 had hepatocellular carcinoma, 15 or so melanoma, 9 renal cell carcinoma and 9 head and neck cancer. The dose-escalation cohort was almost 85% male with a mean age of around 64 years, ranging from roughly 23 to 85. Prior anti-PD-1, anti-PD-L1 or anti-CTLA-4 therapy was permitted, and checkpoint inhibitors had been received by more than 35% of dose-escalation patients. Three dose-escalation patients achieved partial responses, one with hepatocellular carcinoma and two with cutaneous melanoma. The purpose of peripheral TCRbeta sequencing was to test whether ivuxolimab changed TCR sequence diversity and led to clonal T-cell expansion. The monotherapy dose-escalation portion (N ≈ 57 patients) of the phase I ivuxolimab trial is reported in the paper. The full study reports these points: Low levels of normalized T-cell clonal expansion were also seen in some patients who did not respond. Antigen specificity was not determined for the clonally expanded peripheral T cells. After ivuxolimab, expanded clones were on average more numerous among CD8+ T cells than among CD4+ T cells. At doses of 0.1 to 3.0 mg/kg, clonal expansion of both CD4+ and CD8+ T cells in blood was seen between baseline and week 6. In the 0.1-3.0 mg/kg groups, partial responders were among the patients with the lowest normalized peripheral clonal expansion, particularly in CD8+ T cells.

In regard to this clone: What antigen it recognizes has not been identified. Base qualities are not at hand, and no much larger clone is one base apart.

Patients with autoimmune disease history or receiving systemic immunosuppression were excluded from the trial. In every dose cohort, peripheral blood was drawn for TCR sequencing at baseline, cycle 4 day 1, and cycle 7 day 1. Samples came from an open-label, multicenter, first-in-human phase I dose-escalation trial of ivuxolimab. The trial enrolled adults with locally advanced or metastatic head and neck squamous cell, hepatocellular, melanoma or renal cell carcinoma. CD4+ and CD8+ T cells were sorted separately from peripheral blood before TCR sequencing. CDR1 and CDR2 (GTSNPN, SVGIG) derive from the germline V gene (reference sequence). The V and J ends are trimmed by 5 bases and 5 bases, leaving 12 bases between them. The CDR3 measures 12 amino acids from cysteine to phenylalanine. CDR3 DNA is the only sequence kept; it has 36 bases, read in frame from the first base. To sequence the TCRbeta CDR3 region, genomic DNA was isolated from the sorted cells. The immunoSEQ Assay was used for sequencing of TCRbeta CDR3 regions. In TCRdb, the immuneACCESS table is reduced to in-frame sequences with V and J assigned. These tables do not hold every clone; where another copy was compared, an unresolved V gene accounts for under half, and the others remain unexplained. In all, the sample holds roughly 41,000 clones, and over 65% of those were seen once. In total, the top ten clones hold about 1.8% of the sample.

This TCR was sampled from an adult with an advanced solid tumor such as melanoma, head and neck, liver or kidney cancer. Sequencing used CD4+ or CD8+ T cells sorted from blood, obtained in a trial of the OX40 agonist ivuxolimab. This chain joins TRBV30 to TRBJ1-1; a tentative D call is TRBD1 (6 bases match). Here is the DNA: TGTGCCTGGGGTCGGGGGCGTACTGAAGCTTTCTTT. The resulting protein is CAWGRGRTEAFF.